This T cell receptor (beta chain) was identified in a study of cytomegalovirus exposure and HLA in healthy donors. Concerning this clone itself: What it recognizes is unknown.

Regarding the study as a whole: The records held CMV serostatus as the only immune exposure information. Researchers reported in a later analysis that a missense DCLRE1C variant was tied to TCR beta V- and J-gene trimming.

60 Vbeta and 13 Jbeta primers were used in PCR. Profiling relied on immunoSEQ multiplex PCR, and the TCRdb table lists in-frame clones only, not all of them. In the table there are approximately 170,000 clones, approximately 86% of which are singletons. This clonotype was sampled from a male donor in good health and CMV-seronegative. The specimen sequenced was PBMCs.

CDR3 in DNA: TGTGCCAGCAAAGCAGTGGGGCCTGGAAACACCATATATTTT. Protein product: CASKAVGPGNTIYF. The genes are TRBV28 and TRBJ1-3; possible D gene TRBD1, 5 bases. The ends were cut back, 7 bases at V and 2 bases at J, with 12 bases in the middle. The V gene's germline CDR1 is MDHEN and CDR2 SYDVKM. CDR3 size: 14 residues.